Listed here is a single TCR beta chain. The sample belongs to a study of T cells in Graves' hyperthyroidism and ophthalmopathy. Exclusion of a patient resulted from uncontrolled infection, other autoimmune disease, pregnancy or lactation. Amplification of TCR beta CDR3 regions was performed using RNA transcripts as template. TCR CDR3 underwent first-round RT-PCR with the HTBI primer set. MiXCR, applied by TCRdb to the multiplex PCR reads, yields one record per CDR3 protein. The table has some 50,000 distinct CDR3 sequences, less than 60% seen once; the top ten hold roughly 9.7%. The CDR3 has 12 residues. CDR1 and CDR2 from the germline V gene are SGHTA and FQGNSA. Deletions cut 8 bases from V and 7 bases from J, with 12 bases between.

The TCR comes from a woman between 50 and 59 years old with Graves' ophthalmopathy. Source material: blood. The chain joins TRBV7-2 to TRBJ2-1, with D possibly matching TRBD2 (5 bases). CDR3: CASGSGRNEQFF. DNA for the CDR3: TGTGCCAGCGGTTCGGGAAGGAATGAGCAGTTCTTC. The full variable domain, in which reference TRBV7-2 and TRBJ2-1 provide the parts outside the CDR3, is GAGVSQSPSNKVTEKGKDVELRCDPISGHTALYWYRQSLGQGLEFLIYFQGNSAPDKSGLPSDRFSAERTGGSVSTLTIQRTQQEDSAVYLCASGSGRNEQFFGPGTRLTVL.